This TCR beta chain was sequenced during a study of regulatory T cells in long-lasting Graves disease (dated by TCRdb to 2020 to 2022). General notes on the study: Newly diagnosed Graves' disease patients had taken antithyroid drugs for less than 3 months. Patients with persistent Graves' disease were compared with patients with newly diagnosed Graves' disease using TCR sequencing and RNA sequencing of peripheral blood. The study took place in China and was registered as a clinical trial. TCR sequencing covered some 13 persistent and roughly 20 newly diagnosed Graves' disease patients, 33 samples in total.

At the junction V is shortened by 1 base and J by 8 bases; bases outside the gene matches: 14. Including cysteine and phenylalanine, the CDR3 has 18 amino acids. Here the CDR3 DNA is all that survives: 54 bases in frame from base 1. The germline V gene (reference sequence) yields LNHNV for CDR1 and YYDKDF for CDR2. What the study reported, not specific to this receptor: More public clonotypes were shared among persistent patients (roughly 2,700) than among newly diagnosed patients (966). Lower TCR Shannon entropy and fewer highly expanded clones were observed in persistent Graves' disease patients than in newly diagnosed patients, which suggested clonal expansion. Sequencing and analysis were limited to the TCR beta chain. Preferential use of TRBV28, TRBJ1-2 and TRBJ2-5 was observed in persistent disease, whereas TRBV20-1 and TRBJ2-1 were favored in newly diagnosed disease. The study examined only peripheral blood because the primary lesion, thyroid tissue, could not be accessed. The authors noted that the small sample size was a limitation that may lower accuracy.

For this clonotype: Its antigen is still unknown. No base qualities exist here, and no much larger clone lies one base off it.

Preparation of the library involved multiplex PCR. TCRdb records Illumina HiSeq 4000 as the sequencer. CDR3 regions were amplified by Arm-PCR with iRepertoire HTBI primers to construct TCR beta libraries. Before sequencing, the PCR products went through gel purification. On the study's bioinformatics: A total of 62 TRBV and 14 TRBJ segments were identified across samples and were used for gene usage analysis of CDR3 amino acid clonotypes. Filtered high-quality paired reads were merged into contigs using COPE and FqMerger. BLAST was used to align contigs to IMGT TRBV, TRBD and TRBJ reference genes, and CDR3 was defined according to IMGT. Any clonotype with a frequency above 0.1% was counted as a highly expanded clone. Shannon entropy was used to measure repertoire diversity, and the Gini coefficient was used to measure V-J evenness. A clonotype was considered public if more than one individual shared it. In-frame beta chains were kept once TCRdb had trimmed the public reads at Q25 with fastp and called clones with MiXCR. Every CDR3 protein is listed once, alongside the most common genes and DNA of its rows. The V and J calls and clone size are TCRdb's, not the authors'. This sample comprises 550,000 or so distinct CDR3 sequences, around 11% of them detected only once. Of the sample, over 7% is held by the ten largest clones.

In light of the paper, this sample's time point label describes: newly diagnosed GD, antithyroid drugs for less than 3 months. RNA was extracted from PBMCs in TRIzol for both TCR sequencing and RNA sequencing. Graves' disease was diagnosed according to American Thyroid Association guidelines. Patients were recruited from an endocrinology department in Xi'an, China. From each patient, around 8.3 milliliters of peripheral blood was collected into an EDTA anticoagulant tube. Ficoll Paque Plus density gradient separation was used to isolate PBMCs, and no further T cell sorting was done. An Agilent 2100 Bioanalyzer and agarose gel were used to assess RNA quality, and a NanoDrop 2000 was used to measure RNA concentration. Another study also made use of these data, one on T cells in Graves' hyperthyroidism and ophthalmopathy. Looking at the second paper: Stable Graves' hyperthyroidism was defined as the absence of progression to ophthalmopathy over 18 months of follow-up. Hyperthyroidism patients were aged 18 to 65 years and newly diagnosed, with disease duration of less than 2 months. Patients with uncontrolled infections, other autoimmune diseases, pregnancy or lactation were excluded. Diagnoses relied on clinical symptoms, serum thyroxine and TRAb, thyroid ultrasound and orbital computed tomography. The TCR CDR3 was subjected to a first round of RT-PCR using the HTBI primer set and the Qiagen OneStep RT-PCR kit. Most expanded thyroid clonotypes (frequency above 0.001) were also found in blood, which suggests that blood repertoires may mirror thyroid immune responses. In cross-validation, a model built on a 13 V-J signature told ophthalmopathy apart from stable hyperthyroidism with 87.88% sensitivity and around 81% specificity, and in testing the same model reached 80%/75%. In validation, progression to ophthalmopathy was predicted by the model with around 70% sensitivity and roughly 76% specificity, a median of 6.5 months before onset. A discovery cohort of about 95 patients, approximately 45 with Graves' ophthalmopathy and approximately 57 with stable Graves' hyperthyroidism, was used to find distinguishing TCR V-J signatures. Prospective prediction of ophthalmopathy was tested in an independent validation cohort of fewer than 20 hyperthyroidism patients and 15 to 17 patients who later progressed to ophthalmopathy. The 100 discovery patients were randomly split 7:3 into training and test sets. The study also compared thyroid tissue and blood T-cell repertoires from 5 to 7 Graves' hyperthyroidism patients. Following sampling, methimazole starting at 30 mg daily was given to hyperthyroidism patients, and high-dose intravenous methylprednisolone was given to ophthalmopathy patients. Libraries were constructed in a second round of multiplex PCR, after which size selection and purification were carried out. Libraries were sequenced paired-end with 100 bp reads on an Illumina HiSeq2000. SOAPnuke was used to process the raw data, with reads discarded if the reads contained adapters or uncalled bases, had a mean Phred below 15, or lacked an exact constant-primer or identifier match. High-quality paired reads were merged using COPE v1.2.5, and each unique nucleotide sequence was defined as a clonotype. MiTCR v1.1 was used to align clonotypes to the IMGT TRBV, TRBD and TRBJ reference segments. The analysis included only V-J combinations with a frequency above 0.0001, which together covered 99% to 99.2% of the repertoires. The TCS score was defined as F50 (clonal expansion) divided by E x V (chaos), with BLOSUM62-based TCRdist calculated between CDR3 peptides within each V-J. Welch's t-statistics and random forest reduced around 520 V-J features to about 13, which were used in a naive Bayes classifier (R e1071). No statistical method was used to set the sample size in advance, and investigators knew the group allocation. TCR Vbeta CDR3 sequencing of fewer than 150 peripheral blood samples (approximately 44 ophthalmopathy, some 75 hyperthyroidism and approximately 17 progressor patients) is reported in the paper.

Here the sequenced sample was peripheral blood mononuclear cells (PBMCs), taken at new diagnosis, from a patient treated with antithyroid drugs. This TCR derives from a woman in her twenties or thirties with Graves disease. Donor details come from another sample of the same person, matched by shared clones. The chain employs TRBV15 and TRBJ2-1; the central 10 bases match TRBD2. Read as DNA, the sequence is TGTGCCACCAGCAGAGGTGGACTGAGTAGCGGGAGGTTCGATGAGCAGTTCTTC. This codes for CATSRGGLSSGRFDEQFF. Beyond the CDR3, the reference TRBV15 and TRBJ2-1 genes provide the residues; the full variable domain reads: DAMVIQNPRYQVTQFGKPVTLSCSQTLNHNVMYWYQQKSSQAPKLLFHYYDKDFNNEADTPDNFQSRRPNTSFCFLDIRSPGLGDTAMYLCATSRGGLSSGRFDEQFFGPGTRLTVL.